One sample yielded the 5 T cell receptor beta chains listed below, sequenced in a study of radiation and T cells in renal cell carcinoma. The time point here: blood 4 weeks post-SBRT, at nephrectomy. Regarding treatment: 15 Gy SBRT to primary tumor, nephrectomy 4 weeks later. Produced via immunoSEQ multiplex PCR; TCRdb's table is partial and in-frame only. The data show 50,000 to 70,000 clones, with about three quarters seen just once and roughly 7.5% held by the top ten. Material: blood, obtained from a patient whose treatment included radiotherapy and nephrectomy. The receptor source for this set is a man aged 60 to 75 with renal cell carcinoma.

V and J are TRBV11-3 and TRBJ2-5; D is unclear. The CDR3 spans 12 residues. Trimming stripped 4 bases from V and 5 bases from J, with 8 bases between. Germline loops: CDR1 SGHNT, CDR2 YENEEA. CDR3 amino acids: CASSSVKETQYF. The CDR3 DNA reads TGTGCCAGCAGCTCTGTCAAGGAGACCCAGTACTTC. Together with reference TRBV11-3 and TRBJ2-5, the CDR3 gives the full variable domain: EAGVVQSPRYKIIEKKQPVAFWCNPISGHNTLYWYLQNLGQGPELLIRYENEEAVDDSQLPKDRFSAERLKGVDSTLKIQPAELGDSAVYLCASSSVKETQYFGPGTRLLVL.

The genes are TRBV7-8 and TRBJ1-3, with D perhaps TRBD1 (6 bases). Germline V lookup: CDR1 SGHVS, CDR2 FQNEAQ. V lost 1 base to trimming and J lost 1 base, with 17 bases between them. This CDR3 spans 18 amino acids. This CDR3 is CASSLVLAGDFSGNTIYF. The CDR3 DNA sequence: TGTGCCAGCAGCTTAGTCTTAGCAGGGGATTTTTCTGGAAACACCATATATTTT.

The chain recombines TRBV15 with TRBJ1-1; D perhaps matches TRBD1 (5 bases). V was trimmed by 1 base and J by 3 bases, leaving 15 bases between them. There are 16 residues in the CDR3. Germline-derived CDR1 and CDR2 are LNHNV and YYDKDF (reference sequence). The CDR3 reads CATSRAGGPRYTEAFF. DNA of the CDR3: TGTGCCACCAGCAGAGCCGGGGGTCCGAGATACACTGAAGCTTTCTTT.

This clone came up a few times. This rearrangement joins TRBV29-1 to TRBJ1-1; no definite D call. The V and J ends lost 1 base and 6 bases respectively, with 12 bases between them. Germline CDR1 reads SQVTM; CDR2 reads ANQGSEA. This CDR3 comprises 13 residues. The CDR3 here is CSVEASRAAEAFF. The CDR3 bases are TGCAGCGTTGAAGCTTCAAGGGCCGCTGAAGCTTTCTTT.

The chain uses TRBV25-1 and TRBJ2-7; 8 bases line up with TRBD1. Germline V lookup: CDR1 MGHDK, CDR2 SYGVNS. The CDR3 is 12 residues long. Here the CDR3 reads CVSSGGSNEQYV. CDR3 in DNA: TGTGTAAGCTCAGGGGGCTCCAACGAGCAGTACGTC.